The entry that follows covers one TCR beta chain sequence. The antigen remains undetermined. The source of the sample is a study of shared clonotypes between healthy human individuals. The germline V gene encodes CDR1 SEHNR and CDR2 FQNEAQ (reference sequence). This CDR3 comprises 15 residues. Trimming pared 2 bases from V and 7 bases from J, leaving 14 bases between. Roughly 200 ng DNA, 30,000 or so T cell genomes, went into each sorted-subset replicate PCR. Clones were read by immunoSEQ multiplex PCR, and TCRdb kept only the in-frame ones, dropping some. The sample carries approximately 720,000 clones, about 78% recorded once. Notes on the study in general: When naive CD4 clonotypes were compared across several donors, about 4.8% were shared. Only blood samples were collected, and tissue repertoires likely differ. It was the few donors that limited the genetic and exposure-history diversity represented.

The specimen sequenced was memory CD4+ T cells sorted from blood. Subset given: CD45RA-negative fraction. The source of this sequence is a woman aged 25-40 years in good health. This chain joins TRBV7-9 and TRBJ2-2; D is ambiguous. CDR3 amino acids: CASSLNLNMDGELFF. The CDR3, as DNA: TGTGCCAGCAGCTTAAATTTGAATATGGACGGGGAGCTGTTTTTT.